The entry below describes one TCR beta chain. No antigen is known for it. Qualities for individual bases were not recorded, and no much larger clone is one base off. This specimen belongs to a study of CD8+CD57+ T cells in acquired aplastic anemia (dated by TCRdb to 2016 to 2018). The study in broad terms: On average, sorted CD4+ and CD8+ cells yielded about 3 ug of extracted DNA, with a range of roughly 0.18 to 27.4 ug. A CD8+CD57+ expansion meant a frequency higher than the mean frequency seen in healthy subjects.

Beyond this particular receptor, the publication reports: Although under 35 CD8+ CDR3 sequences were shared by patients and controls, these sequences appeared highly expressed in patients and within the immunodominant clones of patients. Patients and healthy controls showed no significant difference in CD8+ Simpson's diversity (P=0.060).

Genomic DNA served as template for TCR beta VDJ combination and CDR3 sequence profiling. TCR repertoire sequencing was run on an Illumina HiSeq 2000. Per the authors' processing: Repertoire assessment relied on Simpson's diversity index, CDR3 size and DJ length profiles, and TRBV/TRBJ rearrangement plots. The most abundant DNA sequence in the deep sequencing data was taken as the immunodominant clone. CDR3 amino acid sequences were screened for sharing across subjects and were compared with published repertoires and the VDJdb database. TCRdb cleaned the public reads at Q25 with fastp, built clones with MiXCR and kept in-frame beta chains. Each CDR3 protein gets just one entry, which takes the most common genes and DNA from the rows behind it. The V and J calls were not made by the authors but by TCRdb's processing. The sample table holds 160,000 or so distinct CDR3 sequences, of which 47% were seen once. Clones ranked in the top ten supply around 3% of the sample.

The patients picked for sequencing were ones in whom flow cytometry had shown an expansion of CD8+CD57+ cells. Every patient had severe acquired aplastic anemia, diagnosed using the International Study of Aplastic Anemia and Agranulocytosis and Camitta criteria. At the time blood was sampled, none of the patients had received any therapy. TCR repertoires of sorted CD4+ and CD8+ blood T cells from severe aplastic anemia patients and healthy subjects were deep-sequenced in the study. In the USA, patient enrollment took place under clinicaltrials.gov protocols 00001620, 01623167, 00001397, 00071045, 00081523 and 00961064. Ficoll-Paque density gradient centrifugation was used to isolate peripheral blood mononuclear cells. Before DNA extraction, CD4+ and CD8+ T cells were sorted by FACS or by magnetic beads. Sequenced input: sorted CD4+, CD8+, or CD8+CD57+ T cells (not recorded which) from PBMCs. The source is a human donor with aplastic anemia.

The sequenced DNA: TGCAGTGCCCTCAAGAGAGAAAACGAGCAGTACTTC. Its protein reads: CSALKRENEQYF. The rearranged chain carries TRBV20-1 and TRBJ2-7; the D gene lacks a confident call. From a lookup of the germline V gene (reference sequence), CDR1 and CDR2 are DFQATT and SNEGSKA. Reading from cysteine to phenylalanine, the CDR3 counts 12 amino acids. Here the CDR3 DNA is all that survives: 36 bases in frame from base 1. The junction shows trimming of 6 bases on V and 5 bases on J, plus 14 bases between the germline ends.